This T cell receptor beta chain was sequenced for a study of T cell responses to AZD1222 COVID-19 vaccine. TCRdb's copy holds only in-frame clones and misses some; the assay was immunoSEQ multiplex PCR. The profile covers approximately 130,000 clones, with 80% to 95% appearing a single time and 1.1% taken by the ten largest. The germline V gene has CDR1 SGHNT and CDR2 YYREEE (reference sequence). This CDR3 spans 15 amino acids. The germline V and J ends were trimmed by 1 base and 4 bases, with 14 bases remaining between them. Sequencing was performed on peripheral blood, taken on day 0 of AZD1222 vaccination. This chain uses TRBV5-4 with TRBJ1-2; perhaps TRBD1 as D (6 bases). This sequence was found in an adult in good health. CDR3: CASSLLYREAYGYTF. CDR3 nucleotide sequence: TGTGCCAGCAGCTTGCTATACAGGGAGGCCTATGGCTACACCTTC.